The T cell receptor beta chain under discussion was sequenced for a study of cytomegalovirus exposure and HLA in healthy donors. Study findings and constraints: The authors later found most CMV-associated TCR beta chains appeared HLA-restricted. Fewer than 20,000 TCR beta sequences were associated with HLA alleles at 0.05 false discovery rate in a later analysis. A later analysis, which compared TCR beta chains of equal frequency, found the HLA-associated ones more clonally expanded.

PCR was performed using 60 Vbeta and 13 Jbeta primers. Libraries were prepared by immunoSEQ multiplex PCR; TCRdb keeps only in-frame clonotypes and omits some of them. The data hold some 190,000 clones, with more than 70% observed a single time. This clone has a single count. The antigen is undetermined. The germline gives CDR1 SGHRS, CDR2 YFSETQ. The V and J ends lost 6 bases and 5 bases, in that order; junction bases with no gene match: 4. This CDR3 comprises 14 residues. The V call is TRBV5-1, the J call TRBJ2-2, with 10 bases identical to TRBD1. The source is a girl between 5 and 17 years old in good health and CMV-seropositive. Sequencing used PBMCs. CDR3 DNA: TGCGCCAGCAACGGACAGGGGGAAACCGGGGAGCTGTTTTTT. Encoded protein: CASNGQGETGELFF.